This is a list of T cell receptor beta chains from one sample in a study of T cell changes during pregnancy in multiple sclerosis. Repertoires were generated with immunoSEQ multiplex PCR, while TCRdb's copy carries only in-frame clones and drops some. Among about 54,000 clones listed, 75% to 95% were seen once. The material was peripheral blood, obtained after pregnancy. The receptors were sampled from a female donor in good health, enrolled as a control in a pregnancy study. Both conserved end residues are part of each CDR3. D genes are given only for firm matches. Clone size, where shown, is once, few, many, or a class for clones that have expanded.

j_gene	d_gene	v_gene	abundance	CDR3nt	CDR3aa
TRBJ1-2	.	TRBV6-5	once	TGTGCCAGCAGTCGGACAGCTAACTATGGCTACACCTTC	CASSRTANYGYTF
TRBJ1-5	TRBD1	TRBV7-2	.	TGTGCCAGCAGCACGAACCGGGACAGACCCCAGCATTTT	CASSTNRDRPQHF
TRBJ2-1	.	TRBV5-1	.	TGCGCCAGCAGCCTTCCAACGGATGAGCAGTTCTTC	CASSLPTDEQFF
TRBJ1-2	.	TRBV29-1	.	TGCAGCGTGGATGACAGGACTAACTATGGCTACACCTTC	CSVDDRTNYGYTF
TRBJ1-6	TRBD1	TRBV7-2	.	TGTGCCAGCAGTCCGTCCGGGACAGGGGGTTCACCCCTCCACTTT	CASSPSGTGGSPLHF
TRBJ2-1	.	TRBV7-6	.	TGTGCCAGCAGCCGAATCCACAGCTCCTACAATGAGCAGTTCTTC	CASSRIHSSYNEQFF
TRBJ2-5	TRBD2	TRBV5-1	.	TGCGCCAGCAGCCCCGGGAGCGGGGGGGAGACCCAGTACTTC	CASSPGSGGETQYF
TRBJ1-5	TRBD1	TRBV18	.	TGTGCCAGCTCACCATCCGGGACAGGGAACAATCAGCCCCAGCATTTT	CASSPSGTGNNQPQHF
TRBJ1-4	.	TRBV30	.	TGTGCCTGGAGCGGACAGTCGAATGAAAAACTGTTTTTT	CAWSGQSNEKLFF
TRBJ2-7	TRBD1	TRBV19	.	TGTGCCAGTACCCGGACAGGCTCCTACGAGCAGTACTTC	CASTRTGSYEQYF
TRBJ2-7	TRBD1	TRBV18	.	TGTGCCAGCTCACCCGGGACAGGGTACTACGAGCAGTACTTC	CASSPGTGYYEQYF
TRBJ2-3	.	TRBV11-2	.	TGTGCCAGCAGCTTAGACGGAGATACGCAGTATTTT	CASSLDGDTQYF
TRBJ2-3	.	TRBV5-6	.	TGTGCCAGCAGCCGAGACACAGATACGCAGTATTTT	CASSRDTDTQYF
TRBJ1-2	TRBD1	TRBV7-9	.	TGTGCCAGCAGCTCTACAGGGACAGAGGCTAACTATGGCTACACCTTC	CASSSTGTEANYGYTF
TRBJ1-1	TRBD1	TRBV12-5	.	TGTGCTAGTGGTCAAGGACAGGGCGATTTTTTGACTGAAGCTTTCTTT	CASGQGQGDFLTEAFF
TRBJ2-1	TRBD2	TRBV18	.	TGTGCCAGCTCACCACTAGCGGGGGGGTACAATGAGCAGTTCTTC	CASSPLAGGYNEQFF
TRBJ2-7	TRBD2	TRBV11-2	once	TGTGCCAGCAGCTTAGTACTAGCGGGCGAGCAGTACTTC	CASSLVLAGEQYF
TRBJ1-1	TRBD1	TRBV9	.	TGTGCCAGCAGCGTAGCCGTGACAGGGAGCGAAGCTTTCTTT	CASSVAVTGSEAFF
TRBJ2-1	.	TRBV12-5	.	TGTGCTAGTGGTTTGCCAGCTAGCTCCTACAATGAGCAGTTCTTC	CASGLPASSYNEQFF
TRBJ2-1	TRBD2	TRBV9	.	TGTGCCAGCAGCAACAAAGTAGCGGGGGCCTACAATGAGCAGTTCTTC	CASSNKVAGAYNEQFF
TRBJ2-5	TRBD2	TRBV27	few	TGTGCCAGCAGTCCCCAGACTAGCGGGATTATGAAGACCCAGTACTTC	CASSPQTSGIMKTQYF
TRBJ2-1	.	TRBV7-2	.	TGTGCCAGCAGCTTACAAGGGGGGGCTAGCTACAATGAGCAGTTCTTC	CASSLQGGASYNEQFF
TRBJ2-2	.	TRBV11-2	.	TGTGCCAGCAGCTTAGATGGGCAGGGTAACACCGGGGAGCTGTTTTTT	CASSLDGQGNTGELFF
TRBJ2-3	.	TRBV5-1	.	TGCGCCAGCGGGCTGACTACTGCAGATACGCAGTATTTT	CASGLTTADTQYF
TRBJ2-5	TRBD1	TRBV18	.	TGTGCCAGCTCACCTGGACAGGCTGGACTCCAAGAGACCCAGTACTTC	CASSPGQAGLQETQYF
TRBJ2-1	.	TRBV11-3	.	TGTGCCAGCAGTCATAGCGGAGCAAACTCCTACAATGAGCAGTTCTTC	CASSHSGANSYNEQFF
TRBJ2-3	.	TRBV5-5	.	TGTGCCAGCAGCTTCTCAACCGCTATTTACACAGATACGCAGTATTTT	CASSFSTAIYTDTQYF
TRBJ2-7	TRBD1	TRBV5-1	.	TGCGCCAGCAGCTTGGGAGGACAGGGGGCCTACGAGCAGTACTTC	CASSLGGQGAYEQYF
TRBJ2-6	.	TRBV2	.	TGTGCCCTTCTGTGGACAGAACACTCTGGGGCCAACGTCCTGACTTTC	CALLWTEHSGANVLTF
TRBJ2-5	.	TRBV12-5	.	TGTGCTAGTGGTTTGGTCCTTACCCGACTAGTTAGGGAGACCCAGTACTTC	CASGLVLTRLVRETQYF
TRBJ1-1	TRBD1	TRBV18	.	TGTGCCAGCTCACCAGGGACAGGTCCGAACACTGAAGCTTTCTTT	CASSPGTGPNTEAFF
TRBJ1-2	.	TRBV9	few	TGTGCCAGCAGCGTAGTCACAGGTCCGTACTATGGCTACACCTTC	CASSVVTGPYYGYTF
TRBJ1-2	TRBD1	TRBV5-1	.	TGCGCCAGCAGCTTGGCGGCAGGGGGCGAGTCTGGCTACACCTTC	CASSLAAGGESGYTF
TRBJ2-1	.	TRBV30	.	TGTGCCTGGAGTAAAGGGGCCGGCTCCTACAATGAGCAGTTCTTC	CAWSKGAGSYNEQFF
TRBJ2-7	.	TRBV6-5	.	TGTGCCAGCAGCCTCCGACAGGAGACCTACGAGCAGTACTTC	CASSLRQETYEQYF